A single TCR beta chain is shown here with its context. This sample's treatment: treatment-naive control, cytoreductive nephrectomy. The germline V gene has CDR1 LNHDA and CDR2 SQIVND (reference sequence). This CDR3 is 14 amino acids long. V lost 1 base and J lost 0, with 1 base in between. This specimen belongs to a study of radiation and T cells in renal cell carcinoma. Clones were sequenced by immunoSEQ multiplex PCR, and TCRdb holds only the in-frame ones, with some missing. Among some 25,000 clones listed, nearly 60% were seen once. The sequenced sample was tumor tissue, obtained from a patient whose treatment was nephrectomy without radiotherapy. This TCR was sampled from a man aged 35 to 55 with renal cell carcinoma. The chain joins TRBV19 to TRBJ2-6, with no clear D. CDR3 region: CASSIGSGANVLTF. CDR3 bases: TGTGCCAGTAGTATAGGCTCTGGGGCCAACGTCCTGACTTTC.